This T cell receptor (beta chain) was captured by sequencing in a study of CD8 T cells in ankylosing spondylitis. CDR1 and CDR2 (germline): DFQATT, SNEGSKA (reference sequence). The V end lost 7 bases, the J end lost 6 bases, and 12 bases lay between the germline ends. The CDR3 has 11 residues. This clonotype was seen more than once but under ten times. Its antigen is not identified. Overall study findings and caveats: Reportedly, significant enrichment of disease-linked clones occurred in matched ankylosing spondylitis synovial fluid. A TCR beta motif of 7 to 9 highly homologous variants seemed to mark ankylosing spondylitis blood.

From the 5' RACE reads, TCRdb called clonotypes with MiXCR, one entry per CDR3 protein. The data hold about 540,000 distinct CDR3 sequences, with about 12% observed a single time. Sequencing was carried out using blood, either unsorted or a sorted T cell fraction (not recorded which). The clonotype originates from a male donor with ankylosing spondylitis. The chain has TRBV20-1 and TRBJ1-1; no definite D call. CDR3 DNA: TGCAGTGTAAGGTCAGTCCCTGAAGCTTTCTTT. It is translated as CSVRSVPEAFF.